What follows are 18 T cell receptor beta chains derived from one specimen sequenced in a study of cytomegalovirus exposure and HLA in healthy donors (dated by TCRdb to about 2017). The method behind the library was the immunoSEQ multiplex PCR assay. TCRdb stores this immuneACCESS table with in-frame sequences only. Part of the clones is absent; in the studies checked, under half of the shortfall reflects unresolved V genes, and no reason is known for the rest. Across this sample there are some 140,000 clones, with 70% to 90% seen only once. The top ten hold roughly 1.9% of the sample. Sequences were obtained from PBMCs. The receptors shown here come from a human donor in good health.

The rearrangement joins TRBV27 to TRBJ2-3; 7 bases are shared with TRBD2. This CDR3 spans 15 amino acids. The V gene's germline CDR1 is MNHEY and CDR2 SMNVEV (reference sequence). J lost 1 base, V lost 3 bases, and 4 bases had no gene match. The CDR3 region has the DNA TGTGCCAGCAGTTTGCGGGAGCGGGGCACAGATACGCAGTATTTT. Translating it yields CASSLRERGTDTQYF.

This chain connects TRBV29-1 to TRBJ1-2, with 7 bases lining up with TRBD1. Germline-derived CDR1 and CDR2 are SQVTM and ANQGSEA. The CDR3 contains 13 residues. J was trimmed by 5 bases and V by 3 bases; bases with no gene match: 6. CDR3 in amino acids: CSVEGDSSYGYTF. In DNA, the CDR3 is TGCAGCGTTGAGGGGGACAGTTCATATGGCTACACCTTC.

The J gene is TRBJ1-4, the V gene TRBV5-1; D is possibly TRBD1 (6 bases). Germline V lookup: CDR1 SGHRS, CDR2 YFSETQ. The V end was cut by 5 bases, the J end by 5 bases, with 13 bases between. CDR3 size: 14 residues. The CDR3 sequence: CASSGGGPNEKLFF. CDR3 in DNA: TGCGCCAGCAGTGGGGGGGGCCCGAATGAAAAACTGTTTTTT. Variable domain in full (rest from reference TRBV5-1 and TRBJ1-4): KAGVTQTPRYLIKTRGQQVTLSCSPISGHRSVSWYQQTPGQGLQFLFEYFSETQRNKGNFPGRFSGRQFSNSRSEMNVSTLELGDSALYLCASSGGGPNEKLFFGSGTQLSVL.

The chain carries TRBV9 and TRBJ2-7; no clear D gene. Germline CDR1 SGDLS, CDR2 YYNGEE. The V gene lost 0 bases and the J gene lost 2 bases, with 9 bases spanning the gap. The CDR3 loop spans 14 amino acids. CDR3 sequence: CASSVGPDTYEQYF. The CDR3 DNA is TGTGCCAGCAGCGTAGGTCCAGACACCTACGAGCAGTACTTC.

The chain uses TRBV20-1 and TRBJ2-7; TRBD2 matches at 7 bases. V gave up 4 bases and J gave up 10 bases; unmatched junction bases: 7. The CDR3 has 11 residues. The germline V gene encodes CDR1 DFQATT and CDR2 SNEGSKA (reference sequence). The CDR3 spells CSATSRGEQYF. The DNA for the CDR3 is TGCAGTGCTACCTCTCGGGGGGAACAGTACTTC.

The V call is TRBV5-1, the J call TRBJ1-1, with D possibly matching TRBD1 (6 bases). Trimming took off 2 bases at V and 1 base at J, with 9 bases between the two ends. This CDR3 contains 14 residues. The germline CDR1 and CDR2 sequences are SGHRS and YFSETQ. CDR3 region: CASSFGTTNTEAFF. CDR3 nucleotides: TGCGCCAGCAGCTTCGGGACAACGAACACTGAAGCTTTCTTT.

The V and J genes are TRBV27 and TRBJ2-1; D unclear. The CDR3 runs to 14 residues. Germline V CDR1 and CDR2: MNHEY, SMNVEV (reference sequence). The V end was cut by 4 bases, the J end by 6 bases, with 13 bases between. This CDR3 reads CASSSWRPTNEQFF. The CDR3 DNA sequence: TGTGCCAGCAGTTCTTGGCGGCCCACCAATGAGCAGTTCTTC.

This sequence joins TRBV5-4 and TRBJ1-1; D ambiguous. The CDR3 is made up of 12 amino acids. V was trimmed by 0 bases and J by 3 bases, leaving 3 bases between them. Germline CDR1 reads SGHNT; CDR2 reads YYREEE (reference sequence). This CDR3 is CASSLGDTEAFF. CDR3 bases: TGTGCCAGCAGCTTGGGCGACACTGAAGCTTTCTTT.

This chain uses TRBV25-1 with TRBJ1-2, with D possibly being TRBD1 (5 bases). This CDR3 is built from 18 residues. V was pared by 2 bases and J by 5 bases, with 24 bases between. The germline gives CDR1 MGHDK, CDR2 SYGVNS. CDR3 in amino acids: CASSEPRPDNPRNYGYTF. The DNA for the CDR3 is TGTGCCAGCAGTGAACCGCGCCCGGACAATCCAAGGAATTATGGCTACACCTTC.

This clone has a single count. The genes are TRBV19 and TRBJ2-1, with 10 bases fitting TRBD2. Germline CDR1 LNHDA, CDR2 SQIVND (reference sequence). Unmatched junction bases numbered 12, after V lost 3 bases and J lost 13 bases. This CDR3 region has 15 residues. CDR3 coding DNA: TGTGCCAGTAGTATGAGTTCCAGCGGGGGGGGCTCCCAGTTCTTC. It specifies CASSMSSSGGGSQFF.

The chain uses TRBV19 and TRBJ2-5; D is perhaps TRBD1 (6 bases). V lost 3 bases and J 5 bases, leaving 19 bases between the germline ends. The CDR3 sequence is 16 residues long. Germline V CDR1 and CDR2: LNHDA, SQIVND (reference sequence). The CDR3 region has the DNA TGTGCCAGTAGTATGGGGCGCCCACAGGGCTATGAGACCCAGTACTTC. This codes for CASSMGRPQGYETQYF.

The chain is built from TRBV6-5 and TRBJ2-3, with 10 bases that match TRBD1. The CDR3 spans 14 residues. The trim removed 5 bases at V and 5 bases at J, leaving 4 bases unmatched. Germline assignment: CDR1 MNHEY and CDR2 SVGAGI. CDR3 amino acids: CASSRGQGKDTQYF. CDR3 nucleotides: TGTGCCAGCAGTCGGGGACAGGGGAAAGATACGCAGTATTTT.

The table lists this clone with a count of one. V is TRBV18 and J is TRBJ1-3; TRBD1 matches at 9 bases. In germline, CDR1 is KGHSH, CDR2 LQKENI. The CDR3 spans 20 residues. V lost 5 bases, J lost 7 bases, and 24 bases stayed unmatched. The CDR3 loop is CASSNRRPSETGGFWNTIYF. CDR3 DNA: TGTGCCAGCTCAAACCGCCGTCCGTCTGAGACAGGGGGATTTTGGAACACCATATATTTT.

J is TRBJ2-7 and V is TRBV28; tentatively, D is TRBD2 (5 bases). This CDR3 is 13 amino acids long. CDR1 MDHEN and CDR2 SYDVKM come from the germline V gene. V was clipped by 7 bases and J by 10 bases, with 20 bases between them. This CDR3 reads CASINGPGNGQYF. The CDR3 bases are TGTGCCAGCATCAATGGACCGGGAAACGGACAGTACTTC. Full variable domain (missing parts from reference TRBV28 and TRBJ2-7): DVKVTQSSRYLVKRTGEKVFLECVQDMDHENMFWYRQDPGLGLRLIYFSYDVKMKEKGDIPEGYSVSREKKERFSLILESASTNQTSMYLCASINGPGNGQYFGPGTRLTVT.

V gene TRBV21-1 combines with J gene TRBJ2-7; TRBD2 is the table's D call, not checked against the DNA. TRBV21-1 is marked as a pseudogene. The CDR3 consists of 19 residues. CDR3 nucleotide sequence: TGTGCCAGCAGCAAAGGGAAGCGGGAGGAGATAACAGAATCCTACGAGCAGTACTTC. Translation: CASSKGKREEITESYEQYF.

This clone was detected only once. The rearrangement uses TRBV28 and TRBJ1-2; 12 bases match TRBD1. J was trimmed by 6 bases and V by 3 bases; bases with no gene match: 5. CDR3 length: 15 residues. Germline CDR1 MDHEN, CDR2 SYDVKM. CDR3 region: CASSFLGQGADGYTF. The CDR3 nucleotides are TGTGCCAGCAGTTTCCTGGGACAGGGGGCAGATGGCTACACCTTC.

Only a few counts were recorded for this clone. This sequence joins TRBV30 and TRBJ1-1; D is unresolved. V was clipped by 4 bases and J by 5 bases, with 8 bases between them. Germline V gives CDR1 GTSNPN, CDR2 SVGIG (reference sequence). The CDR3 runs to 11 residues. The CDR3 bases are TGTGCCTGGAATCAAGAGACTGAAGCTTTCTTT. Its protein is CAWNQETEAFF. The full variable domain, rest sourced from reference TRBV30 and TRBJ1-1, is SQTIHQWPATLVQPVGSPLSLECTVEGTSNPNLYWYRQAAGRGLQLLFYSVGIGQISSEVPQNLSASRPQDRQFILSSKKLLLSDSGFYLCAWNQETEAFFGQGTRLTVV.

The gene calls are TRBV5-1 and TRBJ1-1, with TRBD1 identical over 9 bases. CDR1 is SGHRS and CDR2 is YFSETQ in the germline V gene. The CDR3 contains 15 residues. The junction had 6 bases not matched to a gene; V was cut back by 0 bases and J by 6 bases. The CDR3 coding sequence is TGCGCCAGCAGCTTGGGGGACAGGGAAATCTCTGAAGCTTTCTTT. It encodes CASSLGDREISEAFF.